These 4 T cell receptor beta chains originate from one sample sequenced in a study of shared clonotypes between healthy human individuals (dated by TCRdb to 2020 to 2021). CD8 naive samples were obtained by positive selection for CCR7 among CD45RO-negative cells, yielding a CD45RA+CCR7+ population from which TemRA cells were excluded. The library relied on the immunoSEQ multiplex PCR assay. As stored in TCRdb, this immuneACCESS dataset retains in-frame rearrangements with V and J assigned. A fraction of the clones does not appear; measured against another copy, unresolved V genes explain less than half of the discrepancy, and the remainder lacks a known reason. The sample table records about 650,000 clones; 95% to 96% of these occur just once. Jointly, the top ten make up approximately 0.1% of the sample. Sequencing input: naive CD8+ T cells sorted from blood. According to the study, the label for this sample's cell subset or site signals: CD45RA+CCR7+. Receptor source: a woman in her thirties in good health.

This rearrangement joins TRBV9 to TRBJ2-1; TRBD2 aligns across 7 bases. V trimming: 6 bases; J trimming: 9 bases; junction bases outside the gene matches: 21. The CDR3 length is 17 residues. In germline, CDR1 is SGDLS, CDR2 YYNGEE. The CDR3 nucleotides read TGTGCCAGCACAATAGAGGGTTGGGCGGGAGAATTTCGTGAGCAGTTCTTC. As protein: CASTIEGWAGEFREQFF.

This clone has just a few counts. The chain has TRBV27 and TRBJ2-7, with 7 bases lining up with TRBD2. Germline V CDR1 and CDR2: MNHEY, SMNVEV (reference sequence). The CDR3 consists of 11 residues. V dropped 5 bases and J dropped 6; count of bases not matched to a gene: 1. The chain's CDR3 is CASSGGGEQYF. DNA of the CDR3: TGTGCCAGCAGTGGCGGGGGCGAGCAGTACTTC.

The CDR3 reads CSVESKSYEQYF. The CDR3 region has the DNA TGCAGCGTTGAGTCTAAGTCCTACGAGCAGTACTTC. The chain links TRBV29-1 to TRBJ2-7, with D hard to call. CDR1 and CDR2 (germline): SQVTM, ANQGSEA. V was pared by 3 bases and J by 1 base, with 7 bases between. The length of the CDR3 is 12 residues.

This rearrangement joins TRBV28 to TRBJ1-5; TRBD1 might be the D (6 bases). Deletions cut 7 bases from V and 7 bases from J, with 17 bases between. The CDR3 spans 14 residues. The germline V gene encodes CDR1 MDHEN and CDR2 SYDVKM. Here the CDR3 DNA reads TGTGCCAGCATCCGAGGGGGTGCGAGGCAGCCCCAGCATTTT. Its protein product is CASIRGGARQPQHF. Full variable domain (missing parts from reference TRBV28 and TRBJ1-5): DVKVTQSSRYLVKRTGEKVFLECVQDMDHENMFWYRQDPGLGLRLIYFSYDVKMKEKGDIPEGYSVSREKKERFSLILESASTNQTSMYLCASIRGGARQPQHFGDGTRLSIL.